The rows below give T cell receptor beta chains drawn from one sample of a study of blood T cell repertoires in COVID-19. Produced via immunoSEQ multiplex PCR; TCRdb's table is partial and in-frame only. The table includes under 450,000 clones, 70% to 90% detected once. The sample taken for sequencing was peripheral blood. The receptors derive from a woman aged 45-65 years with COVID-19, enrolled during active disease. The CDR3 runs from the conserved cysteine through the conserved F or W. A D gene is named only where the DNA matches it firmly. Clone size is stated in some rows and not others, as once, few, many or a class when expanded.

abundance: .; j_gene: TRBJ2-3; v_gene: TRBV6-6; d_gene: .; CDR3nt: TGTGCCAGCAGTCCACTCGATCACCTTTCGCAATCGCAGTATTTT; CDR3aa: CASSPLDHLSQSQYF
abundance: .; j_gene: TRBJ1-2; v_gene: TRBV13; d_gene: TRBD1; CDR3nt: TGTGCCAGCAGCTTGCAGGGGGCGGGAGGCTACACCTTC; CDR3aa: CASSLQGAGGYTF
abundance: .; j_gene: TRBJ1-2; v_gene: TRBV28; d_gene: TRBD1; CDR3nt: TGTGCCAGCAGTTTGCAGGGGGCCTATGGCTACACCTTC; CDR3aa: CASSLQGAYGYTF
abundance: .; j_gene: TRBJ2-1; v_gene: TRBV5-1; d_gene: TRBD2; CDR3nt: TGCGCCAGCAGCTTGGAGGGACTAGAGCTAGGTGAGCAGTTCTTC; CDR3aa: CASSLEGLELGEQFF
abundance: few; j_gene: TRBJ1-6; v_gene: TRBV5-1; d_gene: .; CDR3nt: TGCGCCAGCAGCTTGGAGGGGGGGACACTTACATCCCTCCACTTT; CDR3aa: CASSLEGGTLTSLHF
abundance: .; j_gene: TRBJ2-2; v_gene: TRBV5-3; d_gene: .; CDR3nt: TGTGCCAGAAGCTTGGCCCTACTGACCGGGGAGCTGTTTTTT; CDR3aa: CARSLALLTGELFF
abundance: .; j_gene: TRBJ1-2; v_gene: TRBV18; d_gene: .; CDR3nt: TGTGCCAGCTCCCCGAGACAGGTCAACTATGGCTACACCTTC; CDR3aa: CASSPRQVNYGYTF
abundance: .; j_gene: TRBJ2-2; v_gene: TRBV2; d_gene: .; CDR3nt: TGTGCCAGCAGTCCCCACTCGAACACCGGGGAGCTGTTTTTT; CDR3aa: CASSPHSNTGELFF
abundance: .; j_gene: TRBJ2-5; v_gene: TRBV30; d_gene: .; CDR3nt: TGTGCCTGGAGTAGGTCCCCCGGGGAGACCCAGTACTTC; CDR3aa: CAWSRSPGETQYF
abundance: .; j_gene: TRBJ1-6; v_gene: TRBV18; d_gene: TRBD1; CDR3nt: TGTGCCAGCTCACCAAGGACAGGGGATAATTCACCCCTCCACTTT; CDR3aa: CASSPRTGDNSPLHF
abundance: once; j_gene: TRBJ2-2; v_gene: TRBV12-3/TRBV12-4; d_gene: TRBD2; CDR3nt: TGTGCCAGCAGCCGGACTAGAGGGGAGCTGTTTTTT; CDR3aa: CASSRTRGELFF
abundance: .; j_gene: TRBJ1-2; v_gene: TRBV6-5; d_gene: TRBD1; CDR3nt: TGTGCCAGCAGGCCCGGACAGGGAAGAGGCTACACCTTC; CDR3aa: CASRPGQGRGYTF
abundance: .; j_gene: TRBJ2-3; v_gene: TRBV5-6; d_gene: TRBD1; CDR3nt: TGTGCCAGCAACTCGATAGACAGGGCTCCCACAGATACGCAGTATTTT; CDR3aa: CASNSIDRAPTDTQYF
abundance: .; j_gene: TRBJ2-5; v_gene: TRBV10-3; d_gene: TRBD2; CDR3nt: TGTGCCATCAGTGAGTCCAGACTAGCGGGGGTACAAGAGACCCAGTACTTC; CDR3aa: CAISESRLAGVQETQYF
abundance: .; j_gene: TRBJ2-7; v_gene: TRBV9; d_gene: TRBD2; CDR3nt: TGTGCCAGCAGCGTTAGCGGGGGGGCCGAGCAGTACTTC; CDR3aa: CASSVSGGAEQYF
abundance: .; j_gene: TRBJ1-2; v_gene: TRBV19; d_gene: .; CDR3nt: TGTGCCAGTAGTATAGAAGCGGGTTTCTATGGCTACACCTTC; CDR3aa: CASSIEAGFYGYTF
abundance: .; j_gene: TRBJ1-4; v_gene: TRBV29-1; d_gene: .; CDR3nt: TGCAGCGCCCGGGGGAGCTTGAATGAAAAACTGTTTTTT; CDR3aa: CSARGSLNEKLFF